This TCR beta chain was documented in a study of T cell responses to AZD1222 COVID-19 vaccine (dated by TCRdb to about 2021). For context, the study as a whole: AZD1222 recipients with second doses at about 4 weeks or about 12 weeks were pooled, because spike-specific TCR depth and breadth did not differ between schedules. TCR sequencing was performed for 233 trial participants, of whom around 200 were given two doses of AZD1222 and some 26 were given two doses of MenACWY control vaccine. Trial participants were enrolled into age subgroups of 18-55, 56-69 and 70-plus years, which contained 148, 28 and 57 TCR-sequenced participants, respectively. Study-wide conclusions, independent of this receptor: Participants were mostly white British and included more females than males, and it was suggested by the authors that clonal diversity may have been underestimated. Epitopes outside the regions mutated in the B.1.351 and B.1.1.7 variants were reportedly recognized by nearly half of the unique spike-specific TCRs. The 56-69-year group was small, and its depth increase did not reach significance, likely because of low power. A significant rise in spike-specific TCR breadth and depth was observed after two AZD1222 doses relative to day 0 and relative to MenACWY recipients. Because no day 14 peak-response samples were available, repertoires were characterized only after the peak T cell response. Only six or seven AZD1222 recipients were SARS-CoV-2 seropositive at baseline, limiting conclusions about previously exposed vaccinees. CD4 TCRs associated with the vaccine covered the entire spike protein, and the dominant responses were in regions 160-218 and 743-854.

The CDR3 regions of human TCRbeta chains were subjected to immunosequencing. On the study's bioinformatics: Repertoire TCRs were matched against a reference library of SARS-CoV-2-specific TCRs generated with the MIRA antigen-specificity platform. Breadth was defined as the fraction of unique TCRs that were SARS-CoV-2-associated. Depth was defined as the fraction of total T cells that were SARS-CoV-2-associated. Each spike-specific TCR was assigned to its reactive spike region and to a CD4 or CD8 class using the MIRA data. Log10-transformed breadth and depth values were compared by one-way ANOVA with Sidak's multiple comparisons tests. Imported from immuneACCESS, the table was reduced by TCRdb to in-frame sequences with V and J called. These copies leave out some clones; in studies compared against another copy, an unresolved V gene accounts for under half, and the cause of the remainder is not known. V, J and clone size reflect that table, while D and trimming were determined from the DNA. The sample table records approximately 150,000 clones; about 89% of these occur just once. The ten largest clones capture under 2.5% of the sample.

This clone appeared a single time. Its antigen remains unidentified. Base qualities are missing; no much larger clone stands one base away. The sample's time point label, decoded: baseline before first vaccination. Vaccinee samples were obtained from the UK trials COV001 and COV002, which included a single-blind randomized controlled phase 2/3 trial of AZD1222 (ChAdOx1 nCoV-19) in healthy adults. Trial participant PBMC samples were collected at day 0 and day 28 after the second dose for TCRbeta chain sequencing. CDR1 LNHDA and CDR2 SQIVND were looked up in the germline V gene (reference sequence). Deletion took 1 base off V and 7 bases off J, with a span of 8 bases between the germline ends. From the cysteine through the phenylalanine, the CDR3 covers 13 amino acids. Only the CDR3 region is kept as DNA, spanning 39 bases read in frame from base 1.

This receptor was identified in an adult in good health. The sequencing used peripheral blood, collected on day 0 of AZD1222 vaccination. The chain links TRBV19 with TRBJ2-1, with TRBD2 perhaps the D gene, on 5 matching bases. The CDR3 region: CASSIGRGNEQFF. Here is the DNA: TGTGCCAGTAGTATAGGAAGAGGGAATGAGCAGTTCTTC.